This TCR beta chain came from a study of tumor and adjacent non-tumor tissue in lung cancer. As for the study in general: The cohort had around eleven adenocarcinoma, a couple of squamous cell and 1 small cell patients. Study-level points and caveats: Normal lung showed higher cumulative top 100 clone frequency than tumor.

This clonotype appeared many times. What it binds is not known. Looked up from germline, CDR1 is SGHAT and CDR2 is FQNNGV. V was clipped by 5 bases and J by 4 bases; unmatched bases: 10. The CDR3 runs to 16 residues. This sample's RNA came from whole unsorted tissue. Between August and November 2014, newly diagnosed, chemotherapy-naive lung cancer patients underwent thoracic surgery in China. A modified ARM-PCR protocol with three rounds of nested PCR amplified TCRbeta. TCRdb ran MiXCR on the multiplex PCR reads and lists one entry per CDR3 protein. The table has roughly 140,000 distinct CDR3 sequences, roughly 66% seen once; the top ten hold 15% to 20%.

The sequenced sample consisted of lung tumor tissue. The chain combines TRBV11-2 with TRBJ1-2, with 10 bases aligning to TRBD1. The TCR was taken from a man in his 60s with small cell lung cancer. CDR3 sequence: CASSLVPGTGAYGYTF. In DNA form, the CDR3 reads TGTGCCAGCAGCCTCGTACCCGGGACAGGGGCCTATGGCTACACCTTC. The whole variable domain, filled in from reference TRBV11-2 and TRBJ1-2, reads EAGVAQSPRYKIIEKRQSVAFWCNPISGHATLYWYQQILGQGPKLLIQFQNNGVVDDSQLPKDRFSAERLKGVDSTLKIQPAKLEDSAVYLCASSLVPGTGAYGYTFGSGTRLTVV.